The entry below describes one T cell receptor (beta chain). No antigen is known for it. Germline V gene sequence: CDR1 SGHTA, CDR2 FQGNSA. The length of the CDR3 is 14 residues. Trimming removed 2 bases from V and 4 bases from J; junction bases left unmatched: 1. These data are taken from a study of T cell responses to AZD1222 COVID-19 vaccine. Study-level points and caveats: After two AZD1222 doses, spike-specific TCR breadth and depth rose versus day 0. Repertoire samples came only from after the peak T cell response.

Repertoires were generated with immunoSEQ multiplex PCR, while TCRdb's copy carries only in-frame clones and drops some. The table has 45,000 to 50,000 clones, around 91% seen once. The chain combines TRBV7-2 with TRBJ2-5; 10 bases align to TRBD2. Specimen: peripheral blood, collected 28 days after the second AZD1222 dose. This sequence originates from an adult who received the AZD1222 COVID-19 vaccine. CDR3 nucleotide sequence: TGTGCCAGCAGCTTACTAGCGGGAGTAGAGACCCAGTACTTC. It specifies CASSLLAGVETQYF. Supplemented by reference TRBV7-2 and TRBJ2-5, the full variable domain reads GAGVSQSPSNKVTEKGKDVELRCDPISGHTALYWYRQSLGQGLEFLIYFQGNSAPDKSGLPSDRFSAERTGGSVSTLTIQRTQQEDSAVYLCASSLLAGVETQYFGPGTRLLVL.